Each of the 15 T cell receptor beta chains below was sequenced from the same sample in a study of cytomegalovirus exposure and HLA in healthy donors. Here immunoSEQ multiplex PCR was the method, and the copy in TCRdb shows in-frame clones only, minus some. The repertoire consists of fewer than 200,000 clones, with more than 65% occurring once and the leading ten covering 2.8%. Material: PBMCs. These receptors were obtained from a young woman in good health and CMV-seropositive.

The chain employs TRBV7-3 and TRBJ2-3, with 9 positions matching TRBD1. The J segment lost 1 base and the V segment lost 5 bases, leaving 4 bases of the junction unmatched. The CDR3 is 15 residues long. Germline V gene sequence: CDR1 SGHTA, CDR2 FQGTGA. The CDR3 region is CASSNRTGGTDTQYF. The CDR3 DNA follows: TGTGCCAGCAGCAACCGGACAGGGGGCACAGATACGCAGTATTTT.

The chain couples TRBV5-5 to TRBJ1-2, with D possibly TRBD1 on 5 matching bases. V dropped 5 bases and J dropped 2 bases, with 10 bases sitting between them. This CDR3 is 13 amino acids long. Germline V gives CDR1 SGHKS, CDR2 YYEKEE (reference sequence). The CDR3 DNA reads as TGTGCCAGCAGTCCTGACAGAAACTATGGCTACACCTTC. It is translated as CASSPDRNYGYTF.

CDR3 coding DNA: TGTGCCAGCAGCTTCCAGGGTTCGGATACGCAGTATTTT. It translates to CASSFQGSDTQYF. The chain joins TRBV7-9 to TRBJ2-3; weak D call: TRBD1 (5 bases). Per germline, CDR1 SEHNR and CDR2 FQNEAQ (reference sequence). V shed 3 bases and J shed 6 bases, with 10 bases lying between them. The length of the CDR3 is 13 residues.

The chain uses TRBV7-2 and TRBJ2-7; the D is unclear. The germline gives CDR1 SGHTA, CDR2 FQGNSA. V dropped 5 bases and J dropped 2 bases, with 4 bases sitting between them. The CDR3 is made up of 11 amino acids. CDR3 DNA: TGTGCCAGCAGCCGGGCCTACGAGCAGTACTTC. Encoded protein: CASSRAYEQYF.

J is TRBJ2-7 and V is TRBV5-1, with D unresolved. V was shortened by 0 bases and J by 5 bases, with 12 bases between the two germline ends. Per the germline V gene, CDR1 is SGHRS and CDR2 is YFSETQ. The CDR3 has 14 residues. The CDR3 is CASSLAFRRNEQYF. As DNA, the CDR3 is TGCGCCAGCAGCTTGGCCTTTCGTAGAAACGAGCAGTACTTC.

CDR3 in amino acids: CASSTSGGPDTQYF. In DNA, the CDR3 is TGTGCCAGCTCCACTAGCGGGGGGCCAGATACGCAGTATTTT. This chain uses TRBV7-3 with TRBJ2-3; 12 nucleotides align to TRBD2. CDR1 and CDR2 from the germline V gene are SGHTA and FQGTGA. Germline trimming cut 8 bases from V and 4 bases from J; bases unmatched to any gene: 4. The CDR3 runs to 14 residues. Drawing the rest from reference TRBV7-3 and TRBJ2-3, the complete variable domain is GAGVSQTPSNKVTEKGKYVELRCDPISGHTALYWYRQSLGQGPEFLIYFQGTGAADDSGLPNDRFFAVRPEGSVSTLKIQRTERGDSAVYLCASSTSGGPDTQYFGPGTRLTVL.

The V call is TRBV7-6, the J call TRBJ1-1; D is perhaps TRBD1 (5 bases). The germline CDR1 and CDR2 sequences are SGHVS and FNYEAQ. Trimming removed 2 bases from V and 4 bases from J, with 14 bases in between. The CDR3 sequence is 15 residues long. This CDR3 reads CASSLFGGEGTEAFF. The CDR3 bases are TGTGCCAGCAGCTTATTCGGGGGGGAGGGCACTGAAGCTTTCTTT. Together with reference TRBV7-6 and TRBJ1-1, the CDR3 gives the full variable domain: GAGVSQSPRYKVTKRGQDVALRCDPISGHVSLYWYRQALGQGPEFLTYFNYEAQQDKSGLPNDRFSAERPEGSISTLTIQRTEQRDSAMYRCASSLFGGEGTEAFFGQGTRLTVV.

This clone was detected a few times. This rearrangement joins TRBV6-1 to TRBJ2-1; TRBD2 aligns across 9 bases. Looked up from germline, CDR1 is MNHNS and CDR2 is SASEGT. This CDR3 has 15 residues. V lost 1 base, J lost 7 bases, and 5 bases stayed unmatched. DNA of the CDR3: TGTGCCAGCAGTGAAGGAGCGGGGGGCGGGAATGAGCAGTTCTTC. Its translation: CASSEGAGGGNEQFF.

CDR3 DNA: TGTGCCAGCAGTACTGGGTGGGGGACAGGGGACTACGAGCAGTACTTC. Protein sequence: CASSTGWGTGDYEQYF. The rearrangement uses TRBV2 and TRBJ2-7; 10 bases fit TRBD1. The CDR3 loop spans 16 amino acids. Germline CDR1 reads SNHLY; CDR2 reads FYNNEI. The ends lost 5 bases at V and 3 bases at J; junction bases unmatched: 10.

This chain uses TRBV4-2 with TRBJ2-7; TRBD1 is a possible D gene (8 bases). The ends were cut back, 1 base at V and 1 base at J, with 17 bases in the middle. There are 17 residues in the CDR3. Germline CDR1 reads LGHNA; CDR2 reads YNFKEQ. This CDR3 reads CASSQASGTGNSYEQYF. The CDR3 nucleotides are TGTGCCAGCAGCCAAGCGAGCGGGACAGGAAATTCCTACGAGCAGTACTTC.

This rearrangement joins TRBV7-2 to TRBJ1-2; D ambiguous. Deletions cut 5 bases from V and 2 bases from J, with 18 bases between. CDR1 SGHTA and CDR2 FQGNSA come from the germline V gene. This CDR3 contains 16 residues. CDR3 region: CASSLEGRVANYGYTF. CDR3 in DNA: TGTGCCAGCAGCCTAGAAGGAAGGGTAGCGAACTATGGCTACACCTTC.

This clone was found once. The CDR3 sequence: CASSLRASGGPYEQYF. CDR3 bases: TGTGCCAGCAGCTTACGGGCTAGCGGGGGCCCCTACGAGCAGTACTTC. This sequence joins TRBV7-9 and TRBJ2-7; 10 bases align to TRBD2. Germline V gene sequence: CDR1 SEHNR, CDR2 FQNEAQ (reference sequence). V shed 2 bases and J 2 bases; nucleotides not matched to a gene: 6. The CDR3 has 16 residues.

V and J are TRBV10-3 and TRBJ1-5; 8 positions agree with TRBD1. The germline gives CDR1 ENHRY, CDR2 SYGVKD. The CDR3 length is 14 residues. The V gene end was trimmed by 2 bases and the J gene end by 5 bases; junction bases not matched to a gene: 2. In DNA, the CDR3 is TGTGCCATCAGTGAGGGGACAGGCCATCAGCCCCAGCATTTT. Its protein product is CAISEGTGHQPQHF.

This clone was detected only a few times. The V call is TRBV9, the J call TRBJ2-7; D is unresolved. Germline V gives CDR1 SGDLS, CDR2 YYNGEE. V was pared by 0 bases and J by 0 bases, with 7 bases between. The CDR3 covers 14 residues. The DNA of the CDR3 is TGTGCCAGCAGCGTAGACAGCAGCTCCTACGAGCAGTACTTC. This codes for CASSVDSSSYEQYF.

The chain has TRBV19 and TRBJ1-5; tentative D call: TRBD1 (5 bases). The germline V gene encodes CDR1 LNHDA and CDR2 SQIVND (reference sequence). The germline V and J ends were trimmed by 4 bases and 5 bases, with 12 bases remaining between them. The CDR3 sequence is 14 residues long. The chain's CDR3 is CASSKPGSHQPQHF. The CDR3 DNA reads TGTGCCAGTAGTAAACCAGGGTCTCATCAGCCCCAGCATTTT.